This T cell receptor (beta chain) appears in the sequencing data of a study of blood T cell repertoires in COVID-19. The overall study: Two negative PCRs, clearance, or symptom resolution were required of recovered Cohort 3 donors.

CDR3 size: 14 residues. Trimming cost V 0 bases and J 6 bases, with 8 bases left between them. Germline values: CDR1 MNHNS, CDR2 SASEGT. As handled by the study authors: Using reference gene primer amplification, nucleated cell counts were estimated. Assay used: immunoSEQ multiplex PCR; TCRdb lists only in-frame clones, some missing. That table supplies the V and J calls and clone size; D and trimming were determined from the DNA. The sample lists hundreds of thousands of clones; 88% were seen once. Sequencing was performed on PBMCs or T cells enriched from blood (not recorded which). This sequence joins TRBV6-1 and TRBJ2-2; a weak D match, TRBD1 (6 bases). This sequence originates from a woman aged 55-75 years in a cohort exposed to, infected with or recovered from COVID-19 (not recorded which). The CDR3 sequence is CASSEAGGPGELFF. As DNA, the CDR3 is TGTGCCAGCAGTGAAGCAGGGGGTCCCGGGGAGCTGTTTTTT.